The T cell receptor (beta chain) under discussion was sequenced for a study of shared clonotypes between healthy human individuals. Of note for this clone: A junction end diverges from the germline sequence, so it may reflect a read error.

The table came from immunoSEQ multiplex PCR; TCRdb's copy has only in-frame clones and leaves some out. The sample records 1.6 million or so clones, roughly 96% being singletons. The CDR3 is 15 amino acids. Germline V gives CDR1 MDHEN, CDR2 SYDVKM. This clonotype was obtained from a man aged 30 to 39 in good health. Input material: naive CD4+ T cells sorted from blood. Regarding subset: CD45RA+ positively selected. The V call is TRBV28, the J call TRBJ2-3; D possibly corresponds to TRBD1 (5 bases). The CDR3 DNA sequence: TGTGCCGGCAGGGATTCAGGGCAGCGTACAGATACGCAGTATTTT. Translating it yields CAGRDSGQRTDTQYF.